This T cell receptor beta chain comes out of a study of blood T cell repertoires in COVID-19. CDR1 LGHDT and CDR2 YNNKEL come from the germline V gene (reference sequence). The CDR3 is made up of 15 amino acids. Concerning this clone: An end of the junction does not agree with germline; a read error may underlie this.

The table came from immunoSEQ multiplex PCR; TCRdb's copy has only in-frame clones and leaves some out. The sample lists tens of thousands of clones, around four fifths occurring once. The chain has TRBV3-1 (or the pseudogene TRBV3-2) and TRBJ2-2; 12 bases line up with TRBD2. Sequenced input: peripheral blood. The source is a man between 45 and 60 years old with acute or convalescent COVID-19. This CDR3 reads CASSQGLAGPGELFF. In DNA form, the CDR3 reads TGTGCCAGCAGTCAAGGACTAGCGGGACCCGGGGAGCTGTTTTTT.